The 20 T cell receptor beta chains in this list originate from one sample, sequenced in a study of CD8+ T cells in alopecia areata. Sample treatment: oral pan-JAK inhibitor, 5-10 mg twice daily. Extracted from the samples, RNA was reverse transcribed into cDNA to serve as the sequencing template. Produced via immunoSEQ multiplex PCR; TCRdb's table is partial and in-frame only. The repertoire consists of 90,000 to 150,000 clones, with 50% to 55% occurring once and the leading ten covering roughly 0.5%. Sequenced here: CD4+ T cells sorted from blood, sampled at week 4, from a patient treated with tofacitinib. The receptors stem from a human donor with alopecia areata.

The chain uses TRBV30 and TRBJ2-7, with 10 positions matching TRBD1. Germline assignment: CDR1 GTSNPN and CDR2 SVGIG (reference sequence). V gave up 2 bases and J gave up 4 bases; unmatched junction bases: 5. The CDR3 consists of 14 residues. The CDR3 DNA sequence: TGTGCCTGGAGTCCGGGGACAGGGGTATACGAGCAGTACTTC. Protein: CAWSPGTGVYEQYF.

Many counts were recorded for this clone. The V call is TRBV4-1, the J call TRBJ2-3, with D unresolved. The germline V and J ends were trimmed by 0 bases and 3 bases, with 10 bases remaining between them. CDR3 length: 15 residues. CDR1 is MGHRA, CDR2 YSYEKL, per germline. The CDR3 loop reads CASSQDQWRTDTQYF. CDR3 nucleotides: TGCGCCAGCAGCCAAGATCAGTGGCGGACAGATACGCAGTATTTT.

The chain employs TRBV23-1 and TRBJ1-4; D gene unclear. TRBV23-1 carries the ORF label, with uncertain function. The CDR3 sequence is 16 residues long. Trimming removed 2 bases at V and 8 bases at J, with 18 bases between. This chain's CDR3 is CASSQTPDQTLEKLFF. In DNA form, the CDR3 reads TGCGCCAGCAGTCAAACCCCGGACCAAACATTGGAAAAACTGTTTTTT.

This clone was observed once. The chain employs TRBV5-1 and TRBJ2-7; D unresolved. The V and J ends lost 1 base and 1 base respectively, with 6 bases between them. Germline V lookup: CDR1 SGHRS, CDR2 YFSETQ. The CDR3 length is 13 residues. In DNA, the CDR3 is TGCGCCAGCAGCTTGAGTGTGTCCTACGAGCAGTACTTC. It codes for CASSLSVSYEQYF.

In its sample, this clone was seen a few times. The rearrangement uses TRBV7-9 and TRBJ2-5; 8 bases are a match to TRBD1. The CDR3 runs 13 residues. The trim removed 11 bases at V and 5 bases at J, leaving 10 bases unmatched. Per the germline V gene, CDR1 is SEHNR and CDR2 is FQNEAQ (reference sequence). CDR3 region: CAAGQEPGETQYF. CDR3 nucleotides: TGTGCCGCGGGACAGGAGCCAGGGGAGACCCAGTACTTC.

The V call is TRBV25-1, the J call TRBJ1-2; D may be TRBD1 (6 bases). Trimming removed 4 bases from V and 1 base from J, with 13 bases in between. The CDR3 sequence is 15 residues long. From germline, CDR1 is MGHDK and CDR2 SYGVNS. CDR3 residues: CASSAPGHNNYGYTF. The CDR3, as DNA: TGTGCCAGCAGTGCGCCGGGACACAATAACTATGGCTACACCTTC.

In its sample, this clone was seen many times. The chain recombines TRBV2 with TRBJ2-3; unclear D gene. V was cut by 0 bases and J by 9 bases, with 4 bases left in between. The CDR3 runs to 11 residues. In germline, CDR1 is SNHLY, CDR2 FYNNEI. CDR3 in amino acids: CASSEAGTQYF. Here the CDR3 DNA reads TGTGCCAGCAGTGAAGCAGGGACGCAGTATTTT.

This clone was counted a few times. The chain combines TRBV29-1 with TRBJ2-1; 10 bases line up with TRBD1. CDR3 size: 14 residues. J lost 4 bases, V lost 8 bases, and 8 bases had no gene match. Germline assignment: CDR1 SQVTM and CDR2 ANQGSEA. CDR3 in amino acids: CSSSGTGVYNEQFF. The CDR3 DNA sequence: TGCAGCTCATCCGGGACAGGGGTTTACAATGAGCAGTTCTTC.

The rearrangement joins TRBV6-5 to TRBJ2-1; the match to TRBD2 covers 12 bases. V was pared by 6 bases and J by 4 bases, with 1 base of the junction left unmatched. This CDR3 contains 14 residues. CDR1 and CDR2 (germline): MNHEY, SVGAGI. The DNA for the CDR3 is TGTGCCAGCAGAGGACTAGCGGGGTACAATGAGCAGTTCTTC. Translating it yields CASRGLAGYNEQFF.

The CDR3 sequence is CASSLERGIQYF. For the CDR3, the DNA is TGTGCCAGCAGCTTGGAGCGGGGGATTCAGTACTTC. The chain carries TRBV5-4 and TRBJ2-4; TRBD2 agrees at 8 bases. Germline lookup yields CDR1 SGHNT and CDR2 YYREEE (reference sequence). After removal of 0 bases from V and 10 bases from J, the junction contained 0 bases not matched to a gene. The CDR3 is 12 residues long.

This sequence joins TRBV5-1 and TRBJ1-1; no definite D call. CDR1 is SGHRS, CDR2 YFSETQ, per germline. This CDR3 has 13 amino acids. V was clipped by 6 bases and J by 0 bases, with 9 bases between them. CDR3: CASKRDLNTEAFF. The CDR3 DNA follows: TGCGCCAGCAAACGGGATTTGAACACTGAAGCTTTCTTT.

The chain couples TRBV5-1 to TRBJ2-1; 10 nucleotides line up with TRBD2. Unmatched junction bases numbered 5, after V lost 1 base and J lost 7 bases. Germline CDR1 reads SGHRS; CDR2 reads YFSETQ. The CDR3 runs to 15 residues. The CDR3 sequence: CASSLTSGTGNEQFF. The CDR3 nucleotides read TGCGCCAGCAGCTTGACTAGCGGGACTGGGAATGAGCAGTTCTTC.

This chain links TRBV29-1 with TRBJ1-1; TRBD1 aligns across 7 bases. The ends lost 6 bases at V and 2 bases at J; junction bases unmatched: 9. In germline, CDR1 is SQVTM, CDR2 ANQGSEA. The CDR3 runs to 14 residues. The CDR3 spells CSVHRQGINTEAFF. CDR3 DNA: TGCAGCGTCCACAGACAGGGTATCAACACTGAAGCTTTCTTT.

The CDR3 DNA is TGTGCCAGCAGCCAAGAATCTACCGGGACAGGCTATGGCTACACCTTC. Its protein product is CASSQESTGTGYGYTF. The rearrangement links TRBV4-2 to TRBJ1-2; 8 bases are shared with TRBD1. The CDR3 is 16 amino acids. Germline V lookup: CDR1 LGHNA, CDR2 YNFKEQ. V lost 0 bases to trimming and J lost 4 bases; unmatched junction nucleotides: 7.

This clone occurred once. This chain uses TRBV6-6 with TRBJ1-5; D not certain. This CDR3 comprises 14 residues. V lost 4 bases and J lost 2, with 9 bases in between. Germline V gives CDR1 MNHNY, CDR2 SVGAGI (reference sequence). The CDR3: CASSSNARNQPQHF. CDR3 bases: TGTGCCAGCAGTTCAAACGCCCGCAATCAGCCCCAGCATTTT.

The chain carries TRBV15 and TRBJ1-2; the match to TRBD1 covers 8 bases. The ends lost 1 base at V and 3 bases at J; junction bases unmatched: 4. The CDR3 contains 15 residues. Germline V lookup: CDR1 LNHNV, CDR2 YYDKDF (reference sequence). This CDR3 is CATSRAGQGYYGYTF. CDR3 DNA: TGTGCCACCAGCAGAGCCGGACAGGGTTACTATGGCTACACCTTC.

The V gene is TRBV7-9, the J gene TRBJ2-3, with D unresolved. With 8 bases removed from V and 2 bases from J, the gap between germline ends came to 8 bases. Looked up from germline, CDR1 is SEHNR and CDR2 is FQNEAQ (reference sequence). The CDR3 spans 12 residues. This CDR3 is CASGMVTDTQYF. The CDR3 nucleotides are TGTGCCAGCGGGATGGTCACAGATACGCAGTATTTT.

This clone was observed a few times. CDR3 in DNA: TGTGCCACCCAGGGGATCATTAGCACAGATACGCAGTATTTT. Its translation is CATQGIISTDTQYF. This rearrangement joins TRBV10-3 to TRBJ2-3; D might be TRBD1 (6 bases). Germline lookup yields CDR1 ENHRY and CDR2 SYGVKD. The V and J ends lost 10 bases and 0 bases respectively, with 14 bases between them. The length of the CDR3 is 14 residues.

This clone was detected only a few times. The chain combines TRBV12-5 with TRBJ2-7; TRBD1 agrees at 10 bases. Trimming cost V 0 bases and J 2 bases; bases outside gene matches: 4. CDR1 LGHNT and CDR2 FRNRAP come from the germline V gene. This CDR3 region has 16 residues. CDR3 region: CASGLVLGQGPYEQYF. In DNA form, the CDR3 reads TGTGCTAGTGGTTTGGTACTGGGACAGGGGCCCTACGAGCAGTACTTC.

The V and J genes are TRBV5-4 and TRBJ1-2, with a weak D call TRBD1 (5 bases). Germline values: CDR1 SGHNT, CDR2 YYREEE (reference sequence). This CDR3 comprises 13 residues. V lost 1 base and J 6 bases, leaving 10 bases between the germline ends. Here the CDR3 DNA reads TGTGCCAGCAGCTTGAAAGGGGCCGATGGCTACACCTTC. It translates to CASSLKGADGYTF.